This paragraph covers one TCR beta chain sequence. Its antigen is unknown. One base away there is no much larger clone; base qualities are not given. The sample's time point label, in plain terms: about 28 days (+/-7) after the second vaccine dose. AZD1222 recipients whose second dose came at about 4 weeks and those whose second dose came at about 12 weeks were combined into one group, since spike-specific TCR depth and breadth did not differ between the two schedules. Vaccinee samples were obtained from the UK trials COV001 and COV002, which included a single-blind randomized controlled phase 2/3 trial of AZD1222 (ChAdOx1 nCoV-19) in healthy adults. Trial participant PBMC samples were collected at day 0 and day 28 after the second dose for TCRbeta chain sequencing. This sample is part of a study of T cell responses to AZD1222 COVID-19 vaccine (dated by TCRdb to 2020 to 2023). At the level of the whole study: TCR sequencing covered over 230 trial participants: 200 to 220 given two doses of AZD1222 and 26 given two doses of MenACWY control vaccine. Trial participants were enrolled by age into subgroups of 18-55, 56-69 and 70-plus years, and roughly 160, 29 and 62 TCR-sequenced participants, respectively, were included in these subgroups. Summary of the overall study and its limitations: The 56-69-year group was small, and its depth increase did not reach significance, likely because of low power. Spike-specific TCR breadth and depth rose significantly after two AZD1222 doses compared with day 0 and with MenACWY recipients. Participants were mostly white British, with more females than males. The authors suggested clonal diversity may have been underestimated. Vaccine-associated CD4 TCRs spanned the whole spike protein, with dominant responses in regions 160-218 and 743-854. Conclusions about previously exposed vaccinees are limited, since just five to seven AZD1222 recipients were seropositive for SARS-CoV-2 at baseline. Nearly half of unique spike-specific TCRs reportedly recognized epitopes outside regions mutated in the B.1.351 and B.1.1.7 variants. Because no samples from the day 14 peak response were available, repertoires could be characterized only after the peak T cell response.

V and J are truncated by 1 base and 7 bases respectively, leaving an intervening sequence of 8 bases. Taken from cysteine to phenylalanine, the CDR3 has 13 residues. Just the 39-base CDR3 DNA is kept, in frame starting at base 1. CDR1 and CDR2 are drawn from the germline V gene (reference sequence): SEHNR, FQNEAQ. The CDR3 regions of human TCRbeta chains were subjected to immunosequencing. Per the original workflow: TCRs in the repertoires were compared against a reference library of SARS-CoV-2-specific TCRs that had been generated with the MIRA antigen-specificity platform. Breadth meant the fraction of unique TCRs that were SARS-CoV-2-associated, whereas depth meant the fraction of total T cells that were SARS-CoV-2-associated. Using the MIRA data, each spike-specific TCR was assigned both to the spike region to which the TCR was reactive and to a CD4 or CD8 class. Log10-transformed breadth and depth values were compared by one-way ANOVA with Sidak's multiple comparisons tests. Sourced from immuneACCESS, this table was stored by TCRdb with only in-frame sequences that have V and J called. A share of the clones is absent; for the studies checked, an unresolved V gene accounts for under half, and the remainder has no known explanation. V, J and clone size are those of that table, while D and trimming were read from the DNA. The table for this sample lists some 110,000 clones; about 88% of them were counted only once. Just over 3.5% of the sample belongs to the ten largest clones.

The receptor's source is an adult who received the AZD1222 COVID-19 vaccine. Recombination linked TRBV7-9 to TRBJ1-5; the best D guess is TRBD1, with 6 bases matching. This material consisted of peripheral blood, taken 28 days after the second AZD1222 dose. The nucleotide sequence reads as follows: TGTGCCAGCAGCTTAGACAGGGAACAGCCCCAGCATTTT. The translation is CASSLDREQPQHF.